This record looks at one TCR beta chain sequence and its context. Trimming left V 0 bases short and J 5 bases short, with 13 bases between. The CDR3 has 15 amino acids. CDR1 MGHRA and CDR2 YSYEKL come from the germline V gene. It was with 60 Vbeta and 13 Jbeta primers that the PCR ran. TCRdb's copy holds only in-frame clones and misses some; the assay was immunoSEQ multiplex PCR. The sample has under 200,000 clones; about 80% are singletons. The sample comes from a study of cytomegalovirus exposure and HLA in healthy donors. Material: PBMCs. The sequence was obtained from a man younger than 45 in good health and CMV-seronegative. The chain joins TRBV4-1 to TRBJ1-1, with D possibly being TRBD1 (6 bases). The CDR3 loop reads CASSQEPRGRTEAFF. The CDR3 nucleotides are TGCGCCAGCAGCCAAGAACCCAGGGGAAGAACTGAAGCTTTCTTT.